Each of the 27 T cell receptor beta chains below was sequenced from the same sample in a study of blood T cell repertoires in COVID-19. The assay was immunoSEQ multiplex PCR, and TCRdb's table has in-frame clones only and misses some. The sample lists about 51,000 clones, 80% to 90% occurring once. Sequences were obtained from peripheral blood. These receptors were collected from a man in his sixties with acute or convalescent COVID-19.

The chain recombines TRBV7-9 with TRBJ2-7, with a possible D match to TRBD2 (5 bases). V shed 1 base and J shed 5 bases, with 15 bases lying between them. CDR3 length: 15 amino acids. CDR1 is SEHNR, CDR2 FQNEAQ, per germline (reference sequence). CDR3 sequence (DNA): TGTGCCAGCAGCTTAGTCCGGGGTTATAGGGACGAGCAGTACTTC. Its protein is CASSLVRGYRDEQYF.

A word on this clone: The junction and the germline gene differ at one end; a read error may be behind it. The CDR3 DNA reads TGTGCCAGCAGAGAGACAGGGAACTCTGAAGCTTTCTTT. This codes for CASRETGNSEAFF. The gene calls are TRBV6-5 and TRBJ1-1; TRBD1 matches 7 bases. Germline V CDR1 and CDR2: MNHEY, SVGAGI. CDR3 length: 13 residues.

The gene calls are TRBV7-8 and TRBJ2-7; 7 nucleotides align to TRBD2. With V trimmed by 5 bases and J by 6 bases, 4 bases remained unmatched. The germline V gene has CDR1 SGHVS and CDR2 FQNEAQ. The CDR3 is 12 residues long. The chain's CDR3 is CASSQTGGEQYF. The CDR3 DNA sequence: TGTGCCAGCAGCCAAACGGGGGGCGAGCAGTACTTC.

The J gene is TRBJ1-6, the V gene TRBV14, with 8 nucleotides matching TRBD1. Per germline, CDR1 SGHDN and CDR2 FVKESK. The V and J ends lost 2 bases and 4 bases, in that order; junction bases with no gene match: 7. The CDR3 is 17 amino acids. The CDR3 region is CASSQRSGTGYNSPLHF. CDR3 sequence (DNA): TGTGCCAGCAGCCAAAGGTCCGGGACAGGTTATAATTCACCCCTCCACTTT.

The CDR3 DNA is TGTGCCAGCAGTTTCGCCCCGAGGGATGAGCAGTTCTTC. It encodes CASSFAPRDEQFF. The gene calls are TRBV6-5 and TRBJ2-1; D may be TRBD2 (5 bases). Trimming removed 4 bases at V and 8 bases at J, with 12 bases between. Germline V gives CDR1 MNHEY, CDR2 SVGAGI. The CDR3 covers 13 residues.

This clone was counted a few times. The chain recombines TRBV12-5 with TRBJ2-7; no definite D call. From germline, CDR1 is LGHNT and CDR2 FRNRAP. This CDR3 has 11 amino acids. With 6 bases removed from V and 3 bases from J, the gap between germline ends came to 6 bases. CDR3 amino acids: CASGYSYEQYF. CDR3 sequence (DNA): TGTGCTAGTGGCTATAGCTACGAGCAGTACTTC.

This rearrangement joins TRBV19 to TRBJ2-7; 7 bases map to TRBD2. Germline values: CDR1 LNHDA, CDR2 SQIVND (reference sequence). This CDR3 has 15 residues. V gave up 3 bases and J gave up 2 bases; unmatched junction bases: 7. The DNA of the CDR3 is TGTGCCAGTAGTATCGGTCTAGCGGTACCCTACGAGCAGTACTTC. It yields the protein CASSIGLAVPYEQYF.

The chain recombines TRBV5-4 with TRBJ1-1; 8 positions match TRBD1. This CDR3 spans 14 amino acids. CDR1 SGHNT and CDR2 YYREEE come from the germline V gene (reference sequence). V shed 2 bases, J shed 8 bases, and the junction held 8 bases outside the gene matches. CDR3 in DNA: TGTGCCAGCAGCTTCTGGGGGTCAGGGGGCGAAGCTTTCTTT. Protein sequence: CASSFWGSGGEAFF.

The genes are TRBV2 and TRBJ2-5, with unresolved D. The V and J ends lost 4 bases and 1 base respectively, with 13 bases between them. CDR1 and CDR2 (germline): SNHLY, FYNNEI. The CDR3 covers 15 residues. The CDR3 reads CASSVPRIRQETQYF. The CDR3 DNA sequence: TGTGCCAGCAGTGTTCCGAGGATCCGCCAAGAGACCCAGTACTTC.

The rearrangement links TRBV19 to TRBJ2-1; D possibly corresponds to TRBD2 (5 bases). The CDR3 consists of 14 residues. The V and J ends lost 6 bases and 4 bases respectively, with 13 bases between them. Looked up from germline, CDR1 is LNHDA and CDR2 is SQIVND (reference sequence). CDR3: CASSWSGRYNEQFF. The DNA of the CDR3 is TGTGCCAGTAGCTGGAGCGGACGTTACAATGAGCAGTTCTTC.

This clone was detected once. The chain recombines TRBV27 with TRBJ2-3, with 9 positions matching TRBD2. The CDR3 totals 16 residues. After removal of 4 bases from V and 2 bases from J, the junction contained 7 bases not matched to a gene. The germline gives CDR1 MNHEY, CDR2 SMNVEV (reference sequence). CDR3 sequence (DNA): TGTGCCAGCAGTTGGCAACTAGCGGGCCTCACAGATACGCAGTATTTT. It encodes CASSWQLAGLTDTQYF.

This clone was detected a few times. V gene TRBV6-4 combines with J gene TRBJ1-2, with 9 nucleotides matching TRBD1. The germline CDR1 and CDR2 sequences are MRHNA and SNTAGT. The CDR3 is 15 residues long. The V and J ends lost 5 bases and 8 bases, in that order; junction bases with no gene match: 12. CDR3: CASSTGQGKLAGYTF. The CDR3 DNA reads as TGTGCCAGCAGTACTGGACAGGGGAAGTTGGCCGGCTACACCTTC.

This clone has a handful of counts. One junction end does not reproduce the germline sequence, and a read error may be involved. This chain connects TRBV7-7 to TRBJ2-5, with 14 positions matching TRBD2. Germline V CDR1 and CDR2: SSHAT, FNYEAQ (reference sequence). This CDR3 is 17 amino acids long. The CDR3 sequence: CASSLGRLAGGQETQYF. The CDR3, as DNA: TGTGCTAGCAGCTTAGGAAGACTAGCGGGAGGGCAAGAGACCCAGTACTTC. Looking up the rest from reference TRBV7-7 and TRBJ2-5 gives the full variable domain: GAGVSQSPRYKVTKRGQDVTLRCDPISSHATLYWYQQALGQGPEFLTYFNYEAQPDKSGLPSDRFSAERPEGSISTLTIQRTEQRDSAMYRCASSLGRLAGGQETQYFGPGTRLLVL.

This clone showed up just once. The V gene is TRBV9, the J gene TRBJ2-2; TRBD2 matches at 9 bases. The CDR3 is 16 residues long. V lost 3 bases to trimming and J lost 0 bases; unmatched junction nucleotides: 3. CDR1 is SGDLS and CDR2 is YYNGEE in the germline V gene. CDR3 sequence (DNA): TGTGCCAGCAGCGCCGGGACTAGCTCGAACACCGGGGAGCTGTTTTTT. It translates to CASSAGTSSNTGELFF.

V usage is TRBV3-1 (or the pseudogene TRBV3-2) and J usage is TRBJ1-3; D is ambiguous. Trimming took off 0 bases at V and 2 bases at J, with 17 bases between the two ends. The CDR3 loop spans 18 amino acids. Germline loops: CDR1 LGHDT, CDR2 YNNKEL (reference sequence). CDR3 region: CASSQDSTLRTTGNTIYF. The CDR3 bases are TGTGCCAGCAGCCAAGATTCCACTCTTAGGACTACTGGAAACACCATATATTTT.

This chain links TRBV6-1 with TRBJ2-7, with 10 nucleotides matching TRBD2. Per the germline V gene, CDR1 is MNHNS and CDR2 is SASEGT. This CDR3 is 16 amino acids long. V lost 3 bases, J lost 0 bases, and 5 bases stayed unmatched. The CDR3 spells CASSDTASGSSYEQYF. CDR3 coding DNA: TGTGCCAGCAGTGATACCGCTAGCGGGAGCTCCTACGAGCAGTACTTC.

Only a few counts were recorded for this clone. This chain links TRBV1 with TRBJ2-3; the table's D gene call, TRBD2, was not cross checked with the DNA. TRBV1 is flagged as a pseudogene. The CDR3 covers 16 residues. The CDR3 region has the DNA TGCACCAGCAGCCGGGGAGCGGGGGGGCATAAAGATACGCAGTATTTT. This encodes CTSSRGAGGHKDTQYF.

The chain is built from TRBV11-2 and TRBJ2-6; no reliable D call. Trimming took off 6 bases at V and 1 base at J, with 10 bases between the two ends. The CDR3 has 15 residues. Germline V gives CDR1 SGHAT, CDR2 FQNNGV. CDR3 amino acids: CASSSHRSGANVLTF. CDR3 in DNA: TGTGCCAGCAGTTCTCACCGGTCTGGGGCCAACGTCCTGACTTTC.

The chain is built from TRBV18 and TRBJ1-4; unclear D gene. V lost 1 base and J lost 8, with 26 bases in between. Per germline, CDR1 KGHSH and CDR2 LQKENI. The CDR3 is made up of 19 amino acids. CDR3 bases: TGTGCCAGCTCACCACAAGCGGCAGGAACGACACCAAGTGGGGAAAAACTGTTTTTT. It is translated as CASSPQAAGTTPSGEKLFF. Full variable domain (rest looked up from reference TRBV18 and TRBJ1-4): NAGVMQNPRHLVRRRGQEARLRCSPMKGHSHVYWYRQLPEEGLKFMVYLQKENIIDESGMPKERFSAEFPKEGPSILRIQQVVRGDSAAYFCASSPQAAGTTPSGEKLFFGSGTQLSVL.

The V call is TRBV7-9, the J call TRBJ1-6; a possible D gene is TRBD1 (6 bases). The length of the CDR3 is 15 residues. Trimming stripped 1 base from V and 9 bases from J, with 13 bases between. CDR1 is SEHNR and CDR2 is FQNEAQ in the germline V gene (reference sequence). CDR3 in amino acids: CASSLEGGRRSPLHF. In DNA form, the CDR3 reads TGTGCCAGCAGCTTAGAAGGGGGAAGGCGTTCACCCCTCCACTTT.

V usage is TRBV29-1 and J usage is TRBJ1-1; D possibly corresponds to TRBD1 (6 bases). V was cut by 4 bases and J by 4 bases, with 13 bases left in between. The CDR3 length is 13 residues. In germline, CDR1 is SQVTM, CDR2 ANQGSEA. The DNA of the CDR3 is TGCAGCGTTGCAGGGGTATTGATCACTGAAGCTTTCTTT. Translation: CSVAGVLITEAFF.

The genes are TRBV18 and TRBJ1-2; no clear D gene. The CDR3 covers 11 residues. The germline V and J ends were trimmed by 5 bases and 8 bases, with 9 bases remaining between them. Germline V lookup: CDR1 KGHSH, CDR2 LQKENI. In DNA, the CDR3 is TGTGCCAGCTCAGCAGAATCAGGCTACACCTTC. As protein: CASSAESGYTF.

J is TRBJ1-1 and V is TRBV5-1; 9 nucleotides agree with TRBD1. The CDR3 runs 16 residues. Losses at the gene ends were 1 base for V and 4 bases for J; bases not matched to a gene: 8. From germline, CDR1 is SGHRS and CDR2 YFSETQ. The CDR3, as DNA: TGCGCCAGCAGCTTGATTGGAACAGGGGGCGGCACTGAAGCTTTCTTT. This gives the protein CASSLIGTGGGTEAFF.

In this sample, this clone turned up a few times. The chain links TRBV7-9 to TRBJ2-3, with D uncertain. Germline V gene lookup returns CDR1 SEHNR and CDR2 FQNEAQ (reference sequence). The CDR3 has 15 amino acids. Trimming took 5 bases from V and 2 from J, leaving 14 bases between them. Here the CDR3 DNA reads TGTGCCAGCAGCCCAAAGGCGAGACTCACAGATACGCAGTATTTT. Residues: CASSPKARLTDTQYF.

This chain joins TRBV11-2 and TRBJ2-1, with TRBD2 as a possible D gene (6 bases). Germline V CDR1 and CDR2: SGHAT, FQNNGV. V was trimmed by 5 bases and J by 8 bases, leaving 16 bases between them. This CDR3 spans 14 amino acids. CDR3 amino acids: CASSPDSGGDEQFF. The DNA of the CDR3 is TGTGCCAGCAGCCCAGACTCGGGCGGGGATGAGCAGTTCTTC.

The CDR3 reads CASSYGLGVGNEQFF. CDR3 DNA sequence: TGTGCCAGCAGTTACGGGCTTGGTGTAGGCAATGAGCAGTTCTTC. The J gene is TRBJ2-1, the V gene TRBV6-5, with D hard to call. This CDR3 spans 15 amino acids. The ends were cut back, 2 bases at V and 6 bases at J, with 14 bases in the middle. Germline CDR1 MNHEY, CDR2 SVGAGI.

This clone has only a few counts. The genes are TRBV4-2 and TRBJ1-4; D call uncertain. Germline CDR1 is LGHNA and CDR2 is YNFKEQ. This CDR3 region has 14 residues. The V and J ends lost 4 bases and 8 bases respectively, with 14 bases between them. CDR3 in DNA: TGTGCCAGCAGCCTCGGGGAGGGCGGCGAAAAACTGTTTTTT. Amino acid sequence: CASSLGEGGEKLFF.